These 27 T cell receptor beta chains came from one sample sequenced in a study of Graves' ophthalmopathy and Graves' hyperthyroidism. For repertoire sequencing, the TCR beta CDR3 regions were amplified from RNA transcripts. Following a first-round RT-PCR that used HTBI primers, a second-round multiplex PCR was carried out. Each CDR3 protein is one row after TCRdb ran MiXCR on the multiplex PCR reads. This sample has more than 1,000,000 distinct CDR3 sequences, with about 40% found just once. The specimen sequenced was peripheral blood or thyroid tissue (not recorded which). Every receptor here comes from an adult man with Graves' hyperthyroidism.

This chain links TRBV27 with TRBJ1-6; TRBD1 might be the D (5 bases). This CDR3 has 15 residues. Trimming pared 1 base from V and 7 bases from J, leaving 11 bases between. Germline V lookup: CDR1 MNHEY, CDR2 SMNVEV (reference sequence). The CDR3: CASSLWSGVNSPLHF. The CDR3, as DNA: TGTGCCAGCAGTTTATGGTCGGGGGTAAATTCACCCCTCCACTTT.

This clonotype was counted ten times or more. The chain employs TRBV2 and TRBJ2-7, with 9 positions matching TRBD2. The CDR3 consists of 15 residues. V lost 0 bases to trimming and J lost 2 bases; unmatched junction nucleotides: 2. Germline CDR1 and CDR2: SNHLY and FYNNEI. The CDR3 DNA reads as TGTGCCAGCAGTGAAGCGCTAGCGGGGCCCTACGAGCAGTACTTC. This translates into CASSEALAGPYEQYF.

Worth noting for this clonotype: This may stem from a read error, because a much larger clone lies one nucleotide away. The chain joins TRBV25-1 to TRBJ1-6; D is undetermined. The CDR3 loop spans 15 amino acids. Germline lookup yields CDR1 MGHDK and CDR2 SYGVNS. CDR3 nucleotides: TGTGCCGGCAGTGAAGCTCGGGGCTATAATTCACCCCTCCACTTT. Translating gives CAGSEARGYNSPLHF.

The V call is TRBV2, the J call TRBJ2-6; no clear D gene. The CDR3 totals 17 residues. V lost 2 bases, J lost 1 base, and 12 bases lay in between. The germline V gene encodes CDR1 SNHLY and CDR2 FYNNEI. CDR3 region: CASSESVVRSGANVLTF. For the CDR3, the DNA is TGTGCCAGCAGTGAATCAGTCGTTAGGTCTGGGGCCAACGTCCTGACTTTC. The whole variable domain, remainder taken from reference TRBV2 and TRBJ2-6, is EPEVTQTPSHQVTQMGQEVILRCVPISNHLYFYWYRQILGQKVEFLVSFYNNEISEKSEIFDDQFSVERPDGSNFTLKIRSTKLEDSAMYFCASSESVVRSGANVLTFGAGSRLTVL.

This clonotype showed up many times. The chain joins TRBV7-9 to TRBJ1-2; no clear D gene. This CDR3 region has 12 residues. The V end lost 6 bases, the J end lost 5 bases, and 10 bases lay between the germline ends. The V gene's germline CDR1 is SEHNR and CDR2 FQNEAQ (reference sequence). The CDR3 DNA reads as TGTGCCAGCAGACACAAAGGGTATGGCTACACCTTC. This codes for CASRHKGYGYTF. The complete variable domain, with remaining parts taken from reference TRBV7-9 and TRBJ1-2, reads DTGVSQNPRHKITKRGQNVTFRCDPISEHNRLYWYRQTLGQGPEFLTYFQNEAQLEKSRLLSDRFSAERPKGSFSTLEIQRTEQGDSAMYLCASRHKGYGYTFGSGTRLTVV.

The J gene is TRBJ1-5, the V gene TRBV12-3 or TRBV12-4; D may be TRBD1 (6 bases). Trimming cost V 2 bases and J 4 bases, with 12 bases left between them. There are 15 residues in the CDR3. CDR3 region: CASSLSQGHNQPQHF. In nucleotides, the CDR3 is TGTGCCAGCAGTTTATCCCAGGGACATAATCAGCCCCAGCATTTT.

The chain uses TRBV29-1 and TRBJ1-5; D may be TRBD1 (5 bases). V lost 4 bases, J lost 6 bases, and 10 bases lay in between. CDR1 is SQVTM, CDR2 ANQGSEA, per germline. The CDR3 extends over 12 amino acids. The CDR3 region is CSVGGGSQPQHF. In DNA form, the CDR3 reads TGCAGCGTTGGGGGGGGATCTCAGCCCCAGCATTTT.

With respect to this clonotype: A single base separates this from a much larger clone, so it may be a read error. The chain joins TRBV7-2 to TRBJ2-7; 9 bases map to TRBD1. The junction had 10 bases not matched to a gene; V was cut back by 4 bases and J by 9 bases. Germline values: CDR1 SGHTA, CDR2 FQGNSA. The CDR3 spans 14 residues. CDR3 in amino acids: CASSSVGTGKRQYF. The CDR3 DNA is TGTGCCAGCAGCTCAGTTGGGACAGGGAAGCGGCAGTACTTC.

This clonotype was found a few times. An end of the junction differs from the germline gene, which may be a read error. The rearrangement joins TRBV5-1 to TRBJ1-5; D is undetermined. Germline V lookup: CDR1 SGHRS, CDR2 YFSETQ. This CDR3 contains 15 residues. This chain's CDR3 is CASSFGGELNQPQHF. CDR3 sequence (DNA): TGTGCCAGCAGCTTCGGCGGGGAACTCAATCAGCCCCAGCATTTT. The full variable domain, completed using reference TRBV5-1 and TRBJ1-5, is KAGVTQTPRYLIKTRGQQVTLSCSPISGHRSVSWYQQTPGQGLQFLFEYFSETQRNKGNFPGRFSGRQFSNSRSEMNVSTLELGDSALYLCASSFGGELNQPQHFGDGTRLSIL.

Ten or more counts support this clonotype. The rearrangement links TRBV2 to TRBJ1-1, with D hard to call. CDR3 size: 12 residues. V was trimmed by 6 bases and J by 2 bases, leaving 7 bases between them. Germline V gene sequence: CDR1 SNHLY, CDR2 FYNNEI. CDR3 protein: CASREDNTEAFF. In DNA form, the CDR3 reads TGTGCCAGCAGGGAGGATAACACTGAAGCTTTCTTT.

As for this clonotype: A much larger clone is a single base away; this may be a read error. This chain uses TRBV6-1 with TRBJ1-1; D unclear. V shed 3 bases and J shed 7 bases, with 12 bases lying between them. Germline assignment: CDR1 MNHNS and CDR2 SASEGT. The CDR3 length is 13 residues. CDR3 sequence: CASSDSGGSEAFF. Here the CDR3 DNA reads TGTGCCAGCAGTGACTCGGGCGGCAGTGAAGCTTTCTTT.

CDR3 bases: TGCGCCAGCAGCCACGGACACAGGGCTCAGCCCCAGCATTTT. Its protein product is CASSHGHRAQPQHF. This sequence joins TRBV4-3 and TRBJ1-5; tentatively, D is TRBD1 (6 bases). The CDR3 loop spans 14 amino acids. CDR1 and CDR2 (germline): LGHNA, YSLEER. The V end lost 3 bases, the J end lost 6 bases, and 12 bases lay between the germline ends.

This clonotype has just one count. The CDR3 end shows no conserved phenylalanine or tryptophan, and so a read error is likely. The chain has TRBV7-8 and TRBJ2-6; the match to TRBD1 covers 7 bases. The V gene's germline CDR1 is SGHVS and CDR2 FQNEAQ. This CDR3 comprises 16 residues. J lost 4 bases, V lost 4 bases, and 7 bases had no gene match. CDR3 bases: TGTGCCAGCAGCTCGGGACAGCTGGGGGGGGCCAACGTCCTGACTCTC. Translation: CASSSGQLGGANVLTL.

This clonotype was counted many times. This chain connects TRBV25-1 to TRBJ2-7; 7 bases match TRBD1. CDR1 is MGHDK and CDR2 is SYGVNS in the germline V gene. The CDR3 is 16 amino acids. The V gene end was trimmed by 5 bases and the J gene end by 6 bases; junction bases not matched to a gene: 16. This CDR3 is CASSKMVTGKAGEQYF. The CDR3 nucleotides are TGTGCCAGCAGTAAAATGGTGACAGGGAAAGCTGGCGAGCAGTACTTC.

On this clonotype itself: This clone may be a read error of a much larger clone one base away. The rearrangement joins TRBV7-3 to TRBJ1-4; D may be TRBD1 (5 bases). Germline values: CDR1 SGHTA, CDR2 FQGTGA. CDR3 length: 13 residues. The CDR3 here is CAGSLLTVEKLFF. DNA of the CDR3: TGTGCCGGCAGCTTATTGACAGTCGAAAAACTGTTTTTT.

This clonotype has at least ten counts. V gene TRBV5-4 combines with J gene TRBJ2-5, with D hard to call. Looked up from germline, CDR1 is SGHNT and CDR2 is YYREEE (reference sequence). This CDR3 has 13 residues. Trimming shortened V by 4 bases and J by 3 bases, and 10 bases separated the two germline ends. In DNA, the CDR3 is TGTGCCAGCAGCCCGCCCGCGGAAGAGACCCAGTACTTC. Translation: CASSPPAEETQYF. Using reference TRBV5-4 and TRBJ2-5 for the parts outside the CDR3, the full variable domain is ETGVTQSPTHLIKTRGQQVTLRCSSQSGHNTVSWYQQALGQGPQFIFQYYREEENGRGNFPPRFSGLQFPNYSSELNVNALELDDSALYLCASSPPAEETQYFGPGTRLLVL.

V gene TRBV7-8 combines with J gene TRBJ1-4; 9 bases are a match to TRBD1. Trimming took 5 bases from V and 0 from J; bases not matched to a gene: 7. The CDR3 covers 17 residues. CDR1 SGHVS and CDR2 FQNEAQ come from the germline V gene. The CDR3 DNA follows: TGTGCCAGCAGCCAGGGACAGGGCTTCTCAACTAATGAAAAACTGTTTTTT. It translates to CASSQGQGFSTNEKLFF.

V is TRBV2 and J is TRBJ2-6, with TRBD1 identical over 7 bases. This CDR3 region has 15 residues. Germline V CDR1 and CDR2: SNHLY, FYNNEI. V shed 3 bases and J 13 bases; nucleotides not matched to a gene: 12. CDR3 nucleotides: TGTGCCAGCAGTGACCATCGACAGGGCCCCTCAGTCCTGACTTTC. Amino acids: CASSDHRQGPSVLTF.

This clonotype appeared a few times. This chain joins TRBV12-3 or TRBV12-4 and TRBJ1-2; 8 nucleotides match TRBD1. CDR3 length equals 15 residues. V was clipped by 6 bases and J by 4 bases; unmatched bases: 10. The CDR3 loop reads CASRPDAGGVYGYTF. CDR3 DNA: TGTGCCAGCAGACCTGACGCAGGGGGCGTCTATGGCTACACCTTC.

This clonotype was recorded at least ten times. The V gene is TRBV7-9, the J gene TRBJ2-5; 8 positions match TRBD2. The CDR3 extends over 14 amino acids. Germline CDR1 SEHNR, CDR2 FQNEAQ (reference sequence). V was pared by 5 bases and J by 3 bases, with 5 bases of the junction left unmatched. As DNA, the CDR3 is TGTGCCAGCAGCGTGCGGGGGGATGAAGAGACCCAGTACTTC. Encoded protein: CASSVRGDEETQYF.

This clonotype has ten or more counts. This chain links TRBV7-2 with TRBJ1-5; 9 nucleotides align to TRBD1. CDR1 and CDR2 (germline): SGHTA, FQGNSA. The length of the CDR3 is 17 residues. Trimming took 5 bases from V and 4 from J; bases not matched to a gene: 12. In DNA, the CDR3 is TGTGCCAGCAGCACCTCCCGGGACAGGGAAGGGAATCAGCCCCAGCATTTT. Amino acids: CASSTSRDREGNQPQHF.

CDR3 region: CASSPQPGTLHYEQYF. The CDR3 DNA reads TGTGCCAGCAGTCCCCAACCCGGGACACTCCACTACGAGCAGTACTTC. The chain is built from TRBV12-3 or TRBV12-4 and TRBJ2-7, with D maybe TRBD1 (6 bases). V lost 5 bases and J 3 bases, leaving 20 bases between the germline ends. This CDR3 region has 16 residues.

This clonotype was picked up many times. This sequence joins TRBV5-5 and TRBJ2-5; TRBD1 matches at 7 bases. The CDR3 totals 16 residues. With V trimmed by 4 bases and J by 5 bases, 14 bases remained unmatched. CDR1 and CDR2 from the germline V gene are SGHKS and YYEKEE (reference sequence). The CDR3 DNA follows: TGTGCCAGCAGCGCTCCATTCGAGACAGGGACGGAGACCCAGTACTTC. The encoded protein is CASSAPFETGTETQYF.

This clonotype was found many times. CDR3 in DNA: TGTGCCAGCAGTGGTGGGGGAACAAAAGAGACCCAGTACTTC. Its protein product is CASSGGGTKETQYF. The V call is TRBV2, the J call TRBJ2-5; the D call may be TRBD1 or TRBD2 (5 bases each). CDR1 SNHLY and CDR2 FYNNEI come from the germline V gene. There are 14 residues in the CDR3. V lost 4 bases and J lost 3, with 12 bases in between. Supplemented by reference TRBV2 and TRBJ2-5, the full variable domain reads EPEVTQTPSHQVTQMGQEVILRCVPISNHLYFYWYRQILGQKVEFLVSFYNNEISEKSEIFDDQFSVERPDGSNFTLKIRSTKLEDSAMYFCASSGGGTKETQYFGPGTRLLVL.

This clonotype appeared many times. The chain joins TRBV2 to TRBJ2-2, with TRBD1 matching over 7 bases. This CDR3 contains 14 residues. CDR1 is SNHLY and CDR2 is FYNNEI in the germline V gene. The J segment lost 5 bases and the V segment lost 8 bases, leaving 8 bases of the junction unmatched. The CDR3 bases are TGTGCCAGCCGGAGACAGGGAGATACCGGGGAGCTGTTTTTT. This codes for CASRRQGDTGELFF.

This clonotype was counted at least ten times. V is TRBV7-2 and J is TRBJ2-7, with 8 bases matching TRBD2. J lost 6 bases, V lost 1 base, and 8 bases had no gene match. The CDR3 consists of 15 residues. Per the germline V gene, CDR1 is SGHTA and CDR2 is FQGNSA. CDR3 amino acids: CASSLGTRTSSEQYF. In DNA form, the CDR3 reads TGTGCCAGCAGCTTAGGGACTCGGACTAGCAGCGAGCAGTACTTC.

Details on this clonotype: Germline and junction disagree at one end, which may indicate a read error. The V and J genes are TRBV20-1 and TRBJ1-4; 11 bases are shared with TRBD1. The CDR3 contains 12 residues. Germline loops: CDR1 DFQATT, CDR2 SNEGSKA (reference sequence). DNA of the CDR3: TGCAGTGGCGAGGGACAGGGGGGTTACCAGGTTTTT. Translation: CSGEGQGGYQVF.